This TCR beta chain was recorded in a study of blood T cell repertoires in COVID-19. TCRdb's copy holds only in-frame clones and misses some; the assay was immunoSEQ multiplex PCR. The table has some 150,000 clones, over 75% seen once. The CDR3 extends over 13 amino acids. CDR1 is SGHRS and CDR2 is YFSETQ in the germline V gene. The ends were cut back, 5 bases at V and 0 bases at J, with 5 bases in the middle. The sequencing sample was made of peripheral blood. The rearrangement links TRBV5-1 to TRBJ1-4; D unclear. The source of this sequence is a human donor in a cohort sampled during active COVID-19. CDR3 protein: CASRTATNEKLFF. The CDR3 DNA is TGCGCCAGCAGAACAGCAACTAATGAAAAACTGTTTTTT.